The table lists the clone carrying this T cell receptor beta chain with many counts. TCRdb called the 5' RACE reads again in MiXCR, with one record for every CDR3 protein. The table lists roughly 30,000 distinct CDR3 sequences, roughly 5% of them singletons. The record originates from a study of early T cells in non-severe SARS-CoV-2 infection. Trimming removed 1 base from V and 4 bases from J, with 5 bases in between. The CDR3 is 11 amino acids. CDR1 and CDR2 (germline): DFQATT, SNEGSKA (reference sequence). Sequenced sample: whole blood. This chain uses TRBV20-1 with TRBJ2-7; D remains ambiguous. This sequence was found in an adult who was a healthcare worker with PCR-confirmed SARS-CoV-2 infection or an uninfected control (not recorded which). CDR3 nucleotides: TGCAGTGCTAGAGTGGGATACGAGCAGTACTTC. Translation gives CSARVGYEQYF.